This T cell receptor (beta chain) came from a study of blood T cell repertoires in COVID-19. The data were produced by immunoSEQ multiplex PCR, yet TCRdb's version contains in-frame clones alone and is incomplete. Of 250,000 or so clones in the sample, around nine tenths were seen once. The CDR3 is 13 residues long. V was pared by 3 bases and J by 10 bases, with 13 bases between. The germline V gene encodes CDR1 LGHDT and CDR2 YNNKEL (reference sequence). The sequence was obtained from a woman in her thirties or forties who had been exposed to COVID-19. Sequencing was carried out using PBMCs or T cells enriched from blood (not recorded which). The chain combines TRBV3-1 (or the pseudogene TRBV3-2) with TRBJ2-1; D is ambiguous. The CDR3 nucleotides read TGTGCCAGCAGCCAGTTCATGGGCGACGAGCAGTTCTTC. Protein product: CASSQFMGDEQFF.